This record looks at one T cell receptor (beta chain) sequence and its context. Germline V gives CDR1 SGHTA, CDR2 FQGNSA. This CDR3 is built from 15 residues. The ends were cut back, 5 bases at V and 1 base at J, with 11 bases in the middle. The source of the sample is a study of cytomegalovirus exposure and HLA in healthy donors. The overall study: Earlier work reported approximately 100 million unique TCR beta sequences from about 170 million T cells.

It was with 60 Vbeta and 13 Jbeta primers that the PCR ran. Sequencing was performed with immunoSEQ multiplex PCR; in TCRdb, only in-frame clones are kept and a portion is missing. Counted here are about 160,000 clones, around 80% occurring once; the ten biggest clones make up 2% to 2.5%. Sequencing was done on a sample of PBMCs. The sequence came from a man between 35 and 55 years old in good health and CMV-seronegative. This chain joins TRBV7-2 and TRBJ2-2; no clear D gene. CDR3 amino acids: CASSADWRNTGELFF. CDR3 nucleotide sequence: TGTGCCAGCAGCGCCGACTGGAGGAACACCGGGGAGCTGTTTTTT.